These T cell receptor beta chains were read from a single sample in a study of cytomegalovirus exposure and HLA in healthy donors. Libraries were prepared by immunoSEQ multiplex PCR; TCRdb keeps only in-frame clonotypes and omits some of them. The table has about 140,000 clones, roughly four fifths seen once. Specimen: PBMCs. These receptor sequences come from a man aged 18 to 35 in good health and CMV-seropositive. CDR3s include the opening cysteine and the closing phenylalanine or tryptophan. Clone size is not always given. Where it is, it says once, few, many or a class for expanded clones.

V gene	J gene	clone size	CDR3 protein
TRBV25-1	TRBJ1-2	few	CASSGDSYGYTF
TRBV7-9	TRBJ2-7	.	CASSLGRDRGQYF
TRBV27	TRBJ2-7	.	CASSLLPGGLEQYF
TRBV9	TRBJ1-1	once	CASSALPGQGIEAFF
TRBV19	TRBJ2-7	.	CASSIGSGTVSSYEQYF
TRBV25-1	TRBJ2-1	.	CASSPGGGKGAEQFF
TRBV6-4	TRBJ2-6	.	CASSDSRGANVLTF
TRBV19	TRBJ1-1	.	CASSIGGNTEAFF
TRBV25-1	TRBJ1-1	.	CASSVIGRLMNTEAFF
TRBV6-1	TRBJ1-2	.	CASSRNSPIYGYTF
TRBV2	TRBJ2-7	.	CASRALSGSSYEQYF